A selection of T cell receptor beta chains follows, all from one sample in a study of T cell repertoires in aging, cancer and after chemotherapy. TCRdb analysed the multiplex PCR reads with MiXCR anew, one entry per CDR3 protein. Of around 8,900 distinct CDR3 sequences in the sample, about 30% were seen once. The sample was blood. All receptors derive from a human donor in good health. CDR3s include the opening cysteine and the closing phenylalanine or tryptophan. The D gene is left open where the match is weak. Clone size is shown for a subset of rows, as once, few, many or a class of expanded clone.

clone_size: medium-sized; v_call: TRBV29-1; j_call: TRBJ1-2; d_call: TRBD1; cdr3_nt: TGCAGCGTTGAAGATGGGGAAGGACAGGGGGCGCCCGGCTACACCTTC; cdr3_aa: CSVEDGEGQGAPGYTF
clone_size: few; v_call: TRBV6-2/TRBV6-3; j_call: TRBJ2-7; d_call: .; cdr3_nt: TGTGCCAGCAGTTACCGGGGCAGGGACTACGAGCAGTACTTC; cdr3_aa: CASSYRGRDYEQYF
clone_size: .; v_call: TRBV21-1; j_call: TRBJ2-3; d_call: .; cdr3_nt: TGTGCCAGCACCGCCGACGGACTAGCGGATTACACAGATACGCAGTATTTT; cdr3_aa: CASTADGLADYTDTQYF
clone_size: .; v_call: TRBV12-3/TRBV12-4; j_call: TRBJ2-2; d_call: .; cdr3_nt: TGTGCCAGCAGTTCCGTAACAGGATTCATCGGGGAGCTGTTTTTT; cdr3_aa: CASSSVTGFIGELFF
clone_size: .; v_call: TRBV29-1; j_call: TRBJ1-1; d_call: .; cdr3_nt: TGCAGCGTGGACTCAGGGTGGGGGGGCGTCACTGAAGCTTTCTTT; cdr3_aa: CSVDSGWGGVTEAFF
clone_size: .; v_call: TRBV29-1; j_call: TRBJ1-4; d_call: TRBD1; cdr3_nt: TGCAGCGTCGGGTCGGGCAGGGGGCTATTCAATGAAAAACTGTTTTTT; cdr3_aa: CSVGSGRGLFNEKLFF
clone_size: .; v_call: TRBV5-4; j_call: TRBJ2-7; d_call: TRBD2; cdr3_nt: TGTGCCAGCAGCCCCGGGACTAGCGGGTCGGGCGAGCAGTACTTC; cdr3_aa: CASSPGTSGSGEQYF
clone_size: .; v_call: TRBV5-4; j_call: TRBJ1-6; d_call: TRBD1; cdr3_nt: TGTGCCAGCAGCCCGTGGACAGGGAGGAATTCACCCCTCCACTTT; cdr3_aa: CASSPWTGRNSPLHF
clone_size: once; v_call: TRBV4-1; j_call: TRBJ2-3; d_call: .; cdr3_nt: TGCGCCAGCAGCCAGACTAGTGATACGCAGTATTTT; cdr3_aa: CASSQTSDTQYF
clone_size: few; v_call: TRBV29-1; j_call: TRBJ2-5; d_call: TRBD2; cdr3_nt: TGCAGCGTTCCTTCACTGGCGGGGGGGGGGACCCAGTACTTC; cdr3_aa: CSVPSLAGGGTQYF
clone_size: few; v_call: TRBV6-4; j_call: TRBJ2-1; d_call: .; cdr3_nt: TGTGCCAGCAGTGGGGACACCTTGAGTGAGCAGTTCTTC; cdr3_aa: CASSGDTLSEQFF
clone_size: .; v_call: TRBV15; j_call: TRBJ1-1; d_call: TRBD1; cdr3_nt: TGTGCCACCAGCACGAAGACAGGGGGCTTAATTGAAGCTTTCTTT; cdr3_aa: CATSTKTGGLIEAFF
clone_size: few; v_call: TRBV7-9; j_call: TRBJ2-1; d_call: TRBD2; cdr3_nt: TGTGCCAGCACCGAAGAGCTAGCGGGGGGACTCTACTACAATGAGCAGTTCTTC; cdr3_aa: CASTEELAGGLYYNEQFF
clone_size: .; v_call: TRBV18; j_call: TRBJ2-7; d_call: .; cdr3_nt: TGTGCCAGCTCACGGGCGGGGTTTAGGGACGAGCAGTACTTC; cdr3_aa: CASSRAGFRDEQYF
clone_size: medium-sized; v_call: TRBV27; j_call: TRBJ2-7; d_call: .; cdr3_nt: TGTGCCAGCAGTCGGCAGGCTTCCTACGAGCAGTACTTC; cdr3_aa: CASSRQASYEQYF
clone_size: .; v_call: TRBV12-3/TRBV12-4; j_call: TRBJ2-3; d_call: TRBD2; cdr3_nt: TGTGCCAGCAGTCACGAAAGCGGACTAGCTGCCACAGATACGCAGTATTTT; cdr3_aa: CASSHESGLAATDTQYF
clone_size: .; v_call: TRBV14; j_call: TRBJ1-6; d_call: .; cdr3_nt: TGTGCCAGCAGCCAGGGGGGGGGATCACCCCTCCACTTT; cdr3_aa: CASSQGGGSPLHF
clone_size: .; v_call: TRBV5-4; j_call: TRBJ1-4; d_call: TRBD1; cdr3_nt: TGTGCCAGCAGCTTGGCAGGGGGCGAAAAACTGTTTTTT; cdr3_aa: CASSLAGGEKLFF
clone_size: .; v_call: TRBV19; j_call: TRBJ1-1; d_call: TRBD1; cdr3_nt: TGTGCCAGTAGTACCCCCGGGACAGGGAATAAGAACACTGAAGCTTTCTTT; cdr3_aa: CASSTPGTGNKNTEAFF
clone_size: few; v_call: TRBV7-9; j_call: TRBJ2-3; d_call: TRBD2; cdr3_nt: TGTGCCAGCAGCAGAACTAGCGGACTCACAGATACGCAGTATTTT; cdr3_aa: CASSRTSGLTDTQYF